These 27 T cell receptor beta chains share one sample of origin, sequenced in a study of post-analysis software for immune sequencing data. Study-level findings and limits: In patients, 4 to 6 TRBV segments were more frequent than in controls, with TRBV5-6, TRBV5-1 and TRBV20-1 among them.

No antigen is known for these receptors. Unique molecular identifiers featured in each of the TCR beta cDNA libraries. MiXCR, run by TCRdb on the PCR reads, gives a single entry per CDR3 protein. The sample consists of approximately 770,000 distinct CDR3 sequences, under 60% of them appearing once. What was sequenced was blood. These receptors originate from a girl aged 5 to 17 with multiple sclerosis.

In this sample, this clonotype turned up many times. The genes are TRBV7-3 and TRBJ2-1, with 8 nucleotides matching TRBD2. There are 15 residues in the CDR3. CDR1 and CDR2 from the germline V gene are SGHTA and FQGTGA. V trimming: 5 bases; J trimming: 2 bases; junction bases outside the gene matches: 5. The CDR3 reads CASSPGGRPYNEQFF. The CDR3, as DNA: TGTGCCAGCAGCCCCGGCGGGAGGCCCTACAATGAGCAGTTCTTC.

V and J are TRBV7-3 and TRBJ2-7; 7 positions agree with TRBD2. The germline CDR1 and CDR2 sequences are SGHTA and FQGTGA. V lost 1 base to trimming and J lost 6 bases; unmatched junction nucleotides: 9. This CDR3 comprises 15 residues. CDR3 protein: CASSLRSAGRVEQYF. The CDR3 region has the DNA TGTGCCAGCAGCTTAAGGTCAGCGGGAAGGGTCGAGCAGTACTTC.

CDR3 amino acids: CASSLGPSDYEQYF. CDR3 DNA sequence: TGTGCCAGCAGCTTAGGTCCTAGCGACTACGAGCAGTACTTC. This chain joins TRBV7-3 and TRBJ2-7, with D tentatively TRBD2 (6 bases). The CDR3 totals 14 residues. CDR1 SGHTA and CDR2 FQGTGA come from the germline V gene. V was shortened by 2 bases and J by 3 bases, with 11 bases between the two germline ends.

A few counts support this clonotype. CDR3 nucleotide sequence: TGTGCCAGCAGCTTAGGTCGGGCTCCGAATGGCTACACCTTC. It translates to CASSLGRAPNGYTF. This chain joins TRBV7-8 and TRBJ1-2, with D unclear. V lost 1 base to trimming and J lost 6 bases, with 12 bases between them. CDR3 length equals 14 residues. CDR1 and CDR2 (germline): SGHVS, FQNEAQ.

This clonotype was observed a handful of times. This chain links TRBV6-5 with TRBJ2-5; weak D call: TRBD1 (5 bases). Between the trimmed V and J ends, which lost 4 bases and 4 bases, there was a span of 16 bases. The CDR3 has 15 residues. The germline V gene encodes CDR1 MNHEY and CDR2 SVGAGI. The CDR3 DNA is TGTGCCAGCAGTTCCCGACAGTTTCTGGGAGAGACCCAGTACTTC. It is translated as CASSSRQFLGETQYF.

The chain has TRBV5-1 and TRBJ2-3; D is ambiguous. In germline, CDR1 is SGHRS, CDR2 YFSETQ. The CDR3 contains 13 residues. The ends were cut back, 6 bases at V and 2 bases at J, with 10 bases in the middle. CDR3 coding DNA: TGCGCCAGCACATGGGGTAACACAGATACGCAGTATTTT. Translated: CASTWGNTDTQYF.

The chain recombines TRBV20-1 with TRBJ2-7, with TRBD2 matching 7 bases. The CDR3 covers 13 residues. Germline assignment: CDR1 DFQATT and CDR2 SNEGSKA (reference sequence). With 1 base clipped from V and 9 bases from J, the junction kept 9 bases outside the gene matches. The CDR3 loop is CSARARGEAGQYF. CDR3 nucleotide sequence: TGCAGTGCTAGAGCCCGGGGGGAAGCTGGGCAGTACTTC.

This clonotype was observed a few times. V gene TRBV20-1 combines with J gene TRBJ2-1; 14 bases match TRBD2. The CDR3 extends over 14 amino acids. Germline trimming cut 5 bases from V and 5 bases from J; bases unmatched to any gene: 2. CDR1 and CDR2 from the germline V gene are DFQATT and SNEGSKA (reference sequence). The CDR3 sequence is CSAATSGRDNEQFF. Written as DNA, the CDR3 is TGCAGTGCTGCGACTAGCGGGAGGGACAATGAGCAGTTCTTC.

In its sample, this clonotype was seen a few times. The CDR3 sequence: CSGGSPGHVQETQYF. In DNA, the CDR3 is TGCAGTGGCGGTTCCCCGGGCCACGTCCAAGAGACCCAGTACTTC. V usage is TRBV20-1 and J usage is TRBJ2-5, with D unresolved. Germline lookup yields CDR1 DFQATT and CDR2 SNEGSKA (reference sequence). V lost 7 bases to trimming and J lost 1 base, with 19 bases between them. The CDR3 sequence is 15 residues long.

This clonotype was recorded a few times. J is TRBJ2-5 and V is TRBV12-3 or TRBV12-4; the D gene is possibly TRBD1 (6 bases). The J call may not be correct, given that the DNA end is closer to TRBJ2-7. The CDR3 length is 13 residues. Written as DNA, the CDR3 is TGTGCCAGCAATGACAGGTTATACTACGAGCAGTACTTC. Translating gives CASNDRLYYEQYF.

The chain joins TRBV29-1 to TRBJ2-1, with TRBD2 matching 7 bases. The CDR3 runs 16 residues. Germline assignment: CDR1 SQVTM and CDR2 ANQGSEA. The V and J ends lost 4 bases and 0 bases, in that order; junction bases with no gene match: 9. Here the CDR3 reads CSVVELGGSSYNEQFF. CDR3 in DNA: TGCAGCGTTGTTGAGTTGGGCGGGAGCTCCTACAATGAGCAGTTCTTC.

This chain connects TRBV20-1 to TRBJ2-2; D is possibly TRBD2 (6 bases). Trimming took off 3 bases at V and 0 bases at J, with 8 bases between the two ends. CDR1 DFQATT and CDR2 SNEGSKA come from the germline V gene (reference sequence). This CDR3 is built from 14 residues. The CDR3 DNA reads TGCAGTGCTAGCGGGAGCGCGAACACCGGGGAGCTGTTTTTT. As protein: CSASGSANTGELFF.

This clonotype was counted a few times. The chain carries TRBV20-1 and TRBJ2-4, with D uncertain. Between the trimmed V and J ends, which lost 2 bases and 4 bases, there was a span of 15 bases. The CDR3 is 15 residues long. CDR1 and CDR2 from the germline V gene are DFQATT and SNEGSKA (reference sequence). The CDR3 protein is CSARTLAPVKNIQYF. The CDR3 nucleotides read TGCAGTGCTAGAACGCTGGCTCCAGTAAAAAACATTCAGTACTTC.

This clonotype was seen once. The V call is TRBV7-9, the J call TRBJ1-1; a weak D match, TRBD1 (5 bases). CDR3 size: 12 residues. The V gene lost 5 bases and the J gene lost 8 bases, with 12 bases spanning the gap. The germline gives CDR1 SEHNR, CDR2 FQNEAQ (reference sequence). Here the CDR3 DNA reads TGTGCCAGCAGCCTCAGGGAGACCGAAGCTTTCTTT. Its protein product is CASSLRETEAFF.

This clonotype came up a few times. This sequence joins TRBV2 and TRBJ2-3; 11 bases map to TRBD2. With 4 bases clipped from V and 4 bases from J, the junction kept 16 bases outside the gene matches. The germline V gene has CDR1 SNHLY and CDR2 FYNNEI. The CDR3 spans 19 residues. The DNA for the CDR3 is TGTGCCAGCAGTGCGACAGGAGGGTCTAGCGGGAGGCTCTCAGATACGCAGTATTTT. This translates into CASSATGGSSGRLSDTQYF.

Details on this clonotype: Germline and junction disagree at one end, which may indicate a read error. The V gene is TRBV6-5, the J gene TRBJ2-7; D is possibly TRBD1 or TRBD2 (5 bases each). The germline V gene encodes CDR1 MNHEY and CDR2 SVGAGI. The CDR3 runs 14 residues. The CDR3 protein is CVSSSPGRTYEQYF. CDR3 DNA sequence: TGTGTCAGCAGTTCCCCGGGACGGACTTACGAGCAGTACTTC.

This clonotype showed up just a few times. The chain couples TRBV20-1 to TRBJ2-7; 10 bases match TRBD1. V was pared by 6 bases and J by 6 bases, with 11 bases of the junction left unmatched. Germline V CDR1 and CDR2: DFQATT, SNEGSKA (reference sequence). The CDR3 spans 14 residues. CDR3 residues: CSALNPGQGFEQYF. CDR3 in DNA: TGCAGTGCCCTTAATCCGGGACAGGGGTTCGAGCAGTACTTC.

This clonotype was observed a handful of times. V usage is TRBV6-1 and J usage is TRBJ1-1; 7 bases line up with TRBD1. Trimming removed 2 bases from V and 4 bases from J; junction bases left unmatched: 4. Germline CDR1 is MNHNS and CDR2 is SASEGT. The CDR3 sequence is 14 residues long. The CDR3 protein is CASSETGVSTEAFF. CDR3 DNA: TGTGCCAGCAGTGAAACAGGGGTGAGCACTGAAGCTTTCTTT.

The chain couples TRBV7-9 to TRBJ2-7; 8 bases line up with TRBD2. The CDR3 loop spans 14 amino acids. Trimming took 1 base from V and 8 from J; bases not matched to a gene: 7. Germline V lookup: CDR1 SEHNR, CDR2 FQNEAQ (reference sequence). The CDR3 is CASSLGQAGDKQYF. The DNA for the CDR3 is TGTGCCAGCAGCTTAGGGCAAGCGGGAGATAAGCAGTACTTC.

This clonotype came up a few times. The chain links TRBV18 to TRBJ2-3, with a possible D match to TRBD1 (6 bases). Trimming stripped 4 bases from V and 5 bases from J, with 10 bases between. The length of the CDR3 is 13 residues. CDR1 and CDR2 (germline): KGHSH, LQKENI. CDR3 in amino acids: CASSLGAEDTQYF. For the CDR3, the DNA is TGTGCCAGCTCACTGGGGGCTGAAGATACGCAGTATTTT.

This clonotype has more than one count but fewer than ten. This chain links TRBV29-1 with TRBJ2-7; TRBD1 matches at 11 bases. After removal of 4 bases from V and 3 bases from J, the junction contained 5 bases not matched to a gene. The length of the CDR3 is 14 residues. Looked up from germline, CDR1 is SQVTM and CDR2 is ANQGSEA. CDR3: CSVATGTGGYEQYF. The CDR3 bases are TGCAGCGTTGCAACCGGGACAGGGGGCTACGAGCAGTACTTC.

The V call is TRBV3-1, the J call TRBJ2-7; TRBD1 matches at 8 bases. Germline V gives CDR1 LGHDT, CDR2 YNNKEL (reference sequence). The CDR3 totals 15 residues. J was trimmed by 5 bases and V by 0 bases; bases with no gene match: 6. In DNA, the CDR3 is TGTGCCAGCAGCCAAGAGGGCAGGGGGCGACACGAGCAGTACTTC. Translated: CASSQEGRGRHEQYF.

The V and J genes are TRBV20-1 and TRBJ2-1; no clear D gene. Trimming left V 2 bases short and J 0 bases short, with 8 bases between. This CDR3 is built from 14 residues. From germline, CDR1 is DFQATT and CDR2 SNEGSKA (reference sequence). This CDR3 reads CSARPDSSYNEQFF. The CDR3 DNA sequence: TGCAGTGCTAGACCGGATAGCTCCTACAATGAGCAGTTCTTC.

The gene calls are TRBV15 and TRBJ2-4, with no clear D. The better agreement between TRBJ2-7 and the DNA end casts doubt on the J call. CDR3 length: 12 amino acids. In germline, CDR1 is LNHNV, CDR2 YYDKDF (reference sequence). In DNA, the CDR3 is TGTGCCACCAGCAGAGATTGGGCCGAGCAGTACTTC. The encoded protein is CATSRDWAEQYF.

The rearrangement uses TRBV5-1 and TRBJ2-4, with TRBD2 identical over 11 bases. After removal of 5 bases from V and 7 bases from J, the junction contained 11 bases not matched to a gene. Germline-derived CDR1 and CDR2 are SGHRS and YFSETQ. The CDR3 consists of 16 residues. In DNA, the CDR3 is TGCGCCAGCAGTTCTGTTAGCGGGGGGGCCGGGAACATTCAGTACTTC. Translated, it gives CASSSVSGGAGNIQYF.

This rearrangement joins TRBV19 to TRBJ1-1; possible D gene TRBD1, 5 bases. V shed 7 bases and J shed 4 bases, with 16 bases lying between them. The CDR3 has 14 residues. Per germline, CDR1 LNHDA and CDR2 SQIVND (reference sequence). The CDR3 region has the DNA TGTGCCAGTAAAGTGTCGGGGGTTCGCACTGAAGCTTTCTTT. Encoded protein: CASKVSGVRTEAFF. Complete variable domain (other parts from reference TRBV19 and TRBJ1-1): DGGITQSPKYLFRKEGQNVTLSCEQNLNHDAMYWYRQDPGQGLRLIYYSQIVNDFQKGDIAEGYSVSREKKESFPLTVTSAQKNPTAFYLCASKVSGVRTEAFFGQGTRLTVV.

The chain recombines TRBV15 with TRBJ1-3, with D tentatively TRBD1 (5 bases). This CDR3 contains 16 residues. Trimming shortened V by 2 bases and J by 0 bases, and 11 bases separated the two germline ends. CDR1 and CDR2 from the germline V gene are LNHNV and YYDKDF (reference sequence). CDR3: CATSRRGRSSGNTIYF. The CDR3 DNA reads as TGTGCCACCAGCAGACGGGGACGGAGCTCTGGAAACACCATATATTTT.